The rows below give T cell receptor beta chains drawn from one sample of a study of blood T cell repertoires in COVID-19. TCRdb keeps only in-frame clones here, not all; method: immunoSEQ multiplex PCR. The sample holds about 350,000 clones, more than 70% seen once. Sequencing was done on a sample of PBMCs or T cells enriched from blood (not recorded which). The receptors shown here come from a woman younger than 45 who had been exposed to COVID-19. The CDR3 runs from the conserved cysteine through the conserved F or W. D genes are given only for firm matches. Size is stated for part of the rows, as once, few or many counts, or as a class when the clone is expanded.

abundance	j_gene	v_gene	d_gene	CDR3aa	CDR3nt
.	TRBJ1-5	TRBV27	.	CASSSWGGGNQPQHF	TGTGCCAGCAGTTCCTGGGGCGGTGGCAATCAGCCCCAGCATTTT
.	TRBJ2-7	TRBV6-5	TRBD2	CASRLAEDYEQYF	TGTGCCAGCAGGCTAGCGGAAGACTACGAGCAGTACTTC
.	TRBJ2-7	TRBV24-1	TRBD1	CATSDTGASYEQYF	TGTGCCACCAGTGACACAGGGGCTTCCTACGAGCAGTACTTC
.	TRBJ2-3	TRBV9	.	CASSVFGSSDTQYF	TGTGCCAGCAGCGTATTTGGGAGCTCAGATACGCAGTATTTT
once	TRBJ1-5	TRBV28	.	CASSKDWGSNQPQHF	TGTGCCAGCAGTAAGGACTGGGGTAGCAATCAGCCCCAGCATTTT
.	TRBJ1-5	TRBV6-5	TRBD1	CASSYSGGSQPQHF	TGTGCCAGCAGTTACTCAGGGGGCAGTCAGCCCCAGCATTTT
.	TRBJ2-3	TRBV29-1	.	CSVKGRTTDTQYF	TGCAGCGTCAAGGGGAGGACAACAGATACGCAGTATTTT
once	TRBJ1-5	TRBV6-6	.	CASSPGSRDQPQHF	TGTGCCAGCAGCCCAGGCTCGCGGGATCAGCCCCAGCATTTT
.	TRBJ1-1	TRBV3-1/TRBV3-2	.	CASIPSLTGRNTEAFF	TGTGCCAGCATCCCCTCACTGACAGGAAGGAACACTGAAGCTTTCTTT
.	TRBJ2-1	TRBV2	TRBD2	CASRGTSGKGEQFF	TGTGCCAGCAGGGGGACTAGCGGGAAGGGTGAGCAGTTCTTC
.	TRBJ2-3	TRBV24-1	TRBD2	CATSDPLAGSTDTQYF	TGTGCCACCAGTGATCCCCTAGCGGGGTCCACAGATACGCAGTATTTT
few	TRBJ2-2	TRBV27	TRBD2	CASSLTFNGLQGLAGFSGELFF	TGTGCCAGCAGTTTAACTTTCAACGGCTTGCAGGGACTAGCGGGATTCTCCGGGGAGCTGTTTTTT
.	TRBJ2-1	TRBV24-1	TRBD1	CATSDGGQPQFF	TGTGCCACCAGTGATGGGGGACAGCCGCAGTTCTTC
.	TRBJ1-2	TRBV7-9	TRBD1	CASSPQGADYGYTF	TGTGCCAGCAGCCCTCAGGGGGCGGACTATGGCTACACCTTC
few	TRBJ1-2	TRBV20-1	.	CSASGTNNYGYTF	TGCAGTGCTAGTGGGACAAACAACTATGGCTACACCTTC
.	TRBJ2-2	TRBV5-1	.	CASSPRGSNTGELFF	TGCGCCAGCAGCCCCAGGGGCTCGAACACCGGGGAGCTGTTTTTT
.	TRBJ2-1	TRBV3-1/TRBV3-2	TRBD2	CASSLSSDSGRRNEQFF	TGTGCCAGCAGCCTCTCCTCCGATAGCGGGAGACGGAATGAGCAGTTCTTC
.	TRBJ1-2	TRBV19	.	CASSIDVLAPNYGYTF	TGTGCCAGTAGTATTGATGTATTGGCACCTAACTATGGCTACACCTTC
.	TRBJ2-7	TRBV18	.	CASSPSNREQYF	TGTGCCAGCTCACCGAGCAACCGGGAGCAGTACTTC
.	TRBJ1-5	TRBV28	.	CASSGTGQPQHF	TGTGCCAGCAGTGGGACTGGTCAGCCCCAGCATTTT
.	TRBJ2-5	TRBV7-9	.	CASSLLAAQETQYF	TGTGCCAGCAGCTTATTAGCGGCCCAAGAGACCCAGTACTTC
.	TRBJ1-6	TRBV5-6	TRBD1	CASSWDRNSPLHF	TGTGCCAGCAGCTGGGACAGGAATTCACCCCTCCACTTT